These 15 T cell receptor beta chains share one sample of origin, sequenced in a study of human versus mouse CDR3 diversity and MHC coevolution. Generated by immunoSEQ multiplex PCR, the TCRdb table keeps only in-frame clones and is missing some. Counted here are about 83,000 clones, 85% to 95% occurring once; the ten biggest clones make up roughly 0.15%. The sample was naive CD4+ T cells from blood. Subset reported: CD45RO-negative CD62L-positive naive CD4 T cells. The origin of the receptors is a person aged 25-75 years in good health.

The rearrangement uses TRBV5-1 and TRBJ2-7; 13 positions agree with TRBD2. The CDR3 runs to 15 residues. Germline CDR1 reads SGHRS; CDR2 reads YFSETQ. The J segment lost 2 bases and the V segment lost 4 bases, leaving 3 bases of the junction unmatched. The CDR3 region has the DNA TGCGCCAGCAGCCGACTAGCGGGAGGCCCCTACGAGCAGTACTTC. Its protein product is CASSRLAGGPYEQYF. Full variable domain (missing parts from reference TRBV5-1 and TRBJ2-7): KAGVTQTPRYLIKTRGQQVTLSCSPISGHRSVSWYQQTPGQGLQFLFEYFSETQRNKGNFPGRFSGRQFSNSRSEMNVSTLELGDSALYLCASSRLAGGPYEQYFGPGTRLTVT.

This sequence joins TRBV19 and TRBJ2-3; weak D call: TRBD2 (6 bases). Germline V lookup: CDR1 LNHDA, CDR2 SQIVND (reference sequence). V was clipped by 7 bases and J by 0 bases, with 23 bases between them. CDR3 length: 18 residues. CDR3 amino acids: CASTRYGASGPSTDTQYF. The CDR3 coding sequence is TGTGCCAGTACCCGGTACGGAGCCAGCGGGCCTAGCACAGATACGCAGTATTTT.

The chain uses TRBV19 and TRBJ1-6; no clear D. CDR1 is LNHDA and CDR2 is SQIVND in the germline V gene (reference sequence). The CDR3 loop spans 17 amino acids. V lost 7 bases and J lost 8, with 24 bases in between. In DNA form, the CDR3 reads TGTGCCAGTACCAACAAGTACATCCCTAGGAGGGATTCACCCCTCCACTTT. Amino acid sequence: CASTNKYIPRRDSPLHF.

The DNA of the CDR3 is TGTGCCAGCAGTCAAGCCCATTACAGGGGATCCTACGAGCAGTACTTC. It translates to CASSQAHYRGSYEQYF. The chain employs TRBV28 and TRBJ2-7; 7 bases line up with TRBD1. Germline CDR1 MDHEN, CDR2 SYDVKM. The CDR3 is 16 amino acids. With 5 bases clipped from V and 1 base from J, the junction kept 11 bases outside the gene matches.

The chain joins TRBV20-1 to TRBJ2-5; D is unresolved. The assigned J gene may be wrong: the sequence end matches TRBJ2-7 better. Germline CDR1 and CDR2: DFQATT and SNEGSKA (reference sequence). The CDR3 spans 11 residues. Here the CDR3 reads CSPTVSYEQYF. CDR3 in DNA: TGCAGTCCCACAGTATCCTACGAGCAGTACTTC.

The chain has TRBV7-6 and TRBJ2-5, with TRBD2 matching over 8 bases. Trimming removed 5 bases from V and 2 bases from J; junction bases left unmatched: 4. Germline CDR1 and CDR2: SGHVS and FNYEAQ. There are 14 residues in the CDR3. CDR3 sequence (DNA): TGTGCCAGCAGCGCATCGGGAGGGCAAGAGACCCAGTACTTC. Translating gives CASSASGGQETQYF.

The genes are TRBV30 and TRBJ2-7; D is ambiguous. The CDR3 runs to 11 residues. V shed 2 bases and J shed 2 bases, with 4 bases lying between them. Germline V gene data show CDR1 as GTSNPN and CDR2 as SVGIG (reference sequence). CDR3 protein: CAWSFAYEQYF. The CDR3 nucleotides are TGTGCCTGGAGTTTCGCCTACGAGCAGTACTTC.

This chain joins TRBV2 and TRBJ1-1; the D gene is possibly TRBD1 (6 bases). V was cut by 4 bases and J by 7 bases, with 13 bases left in between. Looked up from germline, CDR1 is SNHLY and CDR2 is FYNNEI. The CDR3 is made up of 13 amino acids. The CDR3 nucleotides read TGTGCCAGCAGTGCAGCAGGGGTGGTTGAAGCTTTCTTT. The encoded protein is CASSAAGVVEAFF.

This chain joins TRBV4-1 and TRBJ1-1; TRBD1 might be the D (5 bases). This CDR3 spans 15 amino acids. V dropped 1 base and J dropped 4 bases, with 13 bases sitting between them. Germline-derived CDR1 and CDR2 are MGHRA and YSYEKL. CDR3 loop: CASSQVWGGSTEAFF. The DNA for the CDR3 is TGCGCCAGCAGCCAAGTCTGGGGGGGGAGCACTGAAGCTTTCTTT.

The chain combines TRBV28 with TRBJ2-6, with 12 bases matching TRBD1. The CDR3 runs 20 residues. Germline-derived CDR1 and CDR2 are MDHEN and SYDVKM. The J segment lost 2 bases and the V segment lost 5 bases, leaving 13 bases of the junction unmatched. The CDR3 region is CASSPFPGTGGVTGANVLTF. The DNA for the CDR3 is TGTGCCAGCAGTCCCTTCCCCGGGACAGGGGGCGTTACTGGGGCCAACGTCCTGACTTTC.

Concerning this clone: A read error may account for a junction end that differs from germline. The chain is built from TRBV9 and TRBJ1-4, with TRBD1 as a possible D gene (5 bases). The germline gives CDR1 SGDLS, CDR2 YYNGEE. The CDR3 has 15 amino acids. CDR3 protein: CASSPAAGPKEKLFF. The DNA of the CDR3 is TGTGCCAGCAGCCCCGCGGCAGGGCCTAAGGAAAAACTGTTTTTT. The variable domain in full, with the rest retrieved from reference TRBV9 and TRBJ1-4, is DSGVTQTPKHLITATGQRVTLRCSPRSGDLSVYWYQQSLDQGLQFLIQYYNGEERAKGNILERFSAQQFPDLHSELNLSSLELGDSALYFCASSPAAGPKEKLFFGSGTQLSVL.

The genes are TRBV29-1 and TRBJ2-5; D ambiguous. Gene TRBJ2-7 matches the end of the DNA better, so the J call may be wrong. Germline assignment: CDR1 SQVTM and CDR2 ANQGSEA. The CDR3 is 13 residues long. In nucleotides, the CDR3 is TGCAGCGTTGGTGGCGTGCTGGGCTACGAGCAGTACTTC. This encodes CSVGGVLGYEQYF.

The chain uses TRBV28 and TRBJ1-6; 7 bases are shared with TRBD1. J lost 7 bases, V lost 3 bases, and 3 bases had no gene match. The length of the CDR3 is 14 residues. Germline CDR1 is MDHEN and CDR2 is SYDVKM. This CDR3 reads CASSLAGQNSPLHF. As DNA, the CDR3 is TGTGCCAGCAGTTTGGCGGGACAGAATTCACCCCTCCACTTT.

The chain couples TRBV6-1 to TRBJ1-2; TRBD1 might be the D (6 bases). V was cut by 3 bases and J by 4 bases, with 15 bases left in between. CDR1 is MNHNS, CDR2 SASEGT, per germline. This CDR3 region has 15 residues. In DNA form, the CDR3 reads TGTGCCAGCAGTGACAACCACAGGGTCCCCTATGGCTACACCTTC. It encodes CASSDNHRVPYGYTF.

This rearrangement joins TRBV11-2 to TRBJ1-1; possible D gene TRBD1, 6 bases. The ends were cut back, 2 bases at V and 1 base at J, with 11 bases in the middle. The germline V gene encodes CDR1 SGHAT and CDR2 FQNNGV. The length of the CDR3 is 15 residues. CDR3 DNA: TGTGCCAGCAGCTTAATGGGACACCAGAACACTGAAGCTTTCTTT. Translated: CASSLMGHQNTEAFF.